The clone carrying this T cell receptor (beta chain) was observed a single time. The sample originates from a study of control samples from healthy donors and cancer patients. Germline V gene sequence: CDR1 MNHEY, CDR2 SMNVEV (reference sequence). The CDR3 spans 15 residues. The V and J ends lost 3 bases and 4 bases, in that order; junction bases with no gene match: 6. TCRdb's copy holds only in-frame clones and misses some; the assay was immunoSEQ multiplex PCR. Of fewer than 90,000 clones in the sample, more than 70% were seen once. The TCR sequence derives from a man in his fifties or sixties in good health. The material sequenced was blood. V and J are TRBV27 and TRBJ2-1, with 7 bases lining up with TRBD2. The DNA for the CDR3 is TGTGCCAGCAGTTTGGGGGGGTTCCAATACAATGAGCAGTTCTTC. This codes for CASSLGGFQYNEQFF.